The 13 T cell receptor beta chains in this list originate from one sample, sequenced in a study of regulatory T cells in long-lasting Graves disease. Time point defined: newly diagnosed GD, antithyroid drugs for less than 3 months. There was RNA extracted from PBMCs, and the TCR library was made from it. With iRepertoire HTBI primers and Arm-PCR of CDR3 regions, TCR beta libraries were built. From the multiplex PCR reads, TCRdb called clonotypes with MiXCR, one entry per CDR3 protein. The sample holds 440,000 or so distinct CDR3 sequences, about 16% seen once. These same data were also listed under a study on T cells in Graves' hyperthyroidism and ophthalmopathy.

Sample: peripheral blood mononuclear cells (PBMCs), taken at new diagnosis, from a patient treated with antithyroid drugs. All receptors derive from a woman in her twenties or thirties with Graves disease.

This clonotype was seen many times. The chain links TRBV20-1 to TRBJ2-5; D unclear. The germline V gene has CDR1 DFQATT and CDR2 SNEGSKA (reference sequence). V gave up 6 bases and J gave up 1 base, with 18 bases separating them. The CDR3 consists of 15 residues. In DNA, the CDR3 is TGCAGTGCATATGGGCCCGGCAGGCCCCAAGAGACCCAGTACTTC. Protein sequence: CSAYGPGRPQETQYF.

The V gene is TRBV4-1, the J gene TRBJ1-4; 9 nucleotides match TRBD1. This CDR3 has 15 residues. The germline CDR1 and CDR2 sequences are MGHRA and YSYEKL. V lost 4 bases, J lost 7 bases, and 7 bases stayed unmatched. CDR3 protein: CASSRIGQGIEKLFF. The DNA of the CDR3 is TGCGCCAGCAGCCGGATAGGACAGGGGATTGAAAAACTGTTTTTT.

This clonotype was counted only a few times. The rearrangement links TRBV5-6 to TRBJ2-7, with 9 bases aligning to TRBD1. Losses at the gene ends were 4 bases for V and 4 bases for J; bases not matched to a gene: 12. This CDR3 has 16 residues. CDR1 and CDR2 from the germline V gene are SGHDT and YYEEEE. The CDR3 reads CASSAWTGVMRYEQYF. CDR3 nucleotide sequence: TGTGCCAGCAGCGCGTGGACAGGGGTGATGAGGTACGAGCAGTACTTC.

In its sample, this clonotype was seen many times. Written as DNA, the CDR3 is TGTGCCAGCAGTTTATACGACGAGCGGGAACCTTACCAAGAGACCCAGTACTTC. This encodes CASSLYDEREPYQETQYF. This chain connects TRBV28 to TRBJ2-5, with 7 positions matching TRBD2. Germline V gene lookup returns CDR1 MDHEN and CDR2 SYDVKM. CDR3 length: 18 residues. V lost 1 base to trimming and J lost 0 bases; unmatched junction nucleotides: 11.

This clonotype was seen many times. The V and J genes are TRBV18 and TRBJ1-1; D possibly corresponds to TRBD1 (6 bases). The CDR3 consists of 12 residues. Germline CDR1 KGHSH, CDR2 LQKENI. With 8 bases removed from V and 8 bases from J, the gap between germline ends came to 15 bases. CDR3 DNA sequence: TGTGCCAGCACGATCGGACAGCCAGAAGCTTTCTTT. As protein: CASTIGQPEAFF.

This clonotype was observed many times. This rearrangement joins TRBV29-1 to TRBJ2-1, with a tentative D call TRBD2 (5 bases). Germline CDR1 and CDR2: SQVTM and ANQGSEA. Trimming left V 4 bases short and J 9 bases short, with 7 bases between. This CDR3 has 10 residues. CDR3: CSVGEFEQFF. The CDR3 coding sequence is TGCAGCGTTGGGGAGTTTGAGCAGTTCTTC.

The chain carries TRBV4-2 and TRBJ2-7, with D tentatively TRBD1 (5 bases). The CDR3 is 15 amino acids. The ends were cut back, 0 bases at V and 6 bases at J, with 15 bases in the middle. Germline V gene data show CDR1 as LGHNA and CDR2 as YNFKEQ. The chain's CDR3 is CASSQDVPGQGEQYF. The CDR3 DNA sequence: TGTGCCAGCAGCCAAGATGTTCCTGGGCAGGGCGAGCAGTACTTC.

V and J are TRBV15 and TRBJ2-7; D is undetermined. There are 15 residues in the CDR3. Germline V lookup: CDR1 LNHNV, CDR2 YYDKDF (reference sequence). V gave up 0 bases and J gave up 0 bases, with 9 bases separating them. The CDR3 DNA reads as TGTGCCACCAGCAGAGATAGGGCGACCTCCTACGAGCAGTACTTC. Translated, it gives CATSRDRATSYEQYF.

This clonotype occurred a few times. A read error may produce the germline difference seen at one junction end. CDR3 in amino acids: CATAGNTDTKYF. The CDR3 DNA reads as TGTGCCACCGCGGGGAACACAGATACGAAGTATTTT. V usage is TRBV24-1 and J usage is TRBJ2-3; tentative D call: TRBD2 (6 bases). The germline gives CDR1 KGHDR, CDR2 SFDVKD. The CDR3 is 12 amino acids.

At least ten counts were recorded for this clonotype. The rearrangement uses TRBV5-6 and TRBJ2-1, with 11 bases identical to TRBD2. With 10 bases clipped from V and 5 bases from J, the junction kept 8 bases outside the gene matches. CDR3 length: 14 residues. Germline CDR1 is SGHDT and CDR2 is YYEEEE. CDR3 DNA sequence: TGTGCCGCCGGGACTAGCGGATCCAACAATGAGCAGTTCTTC. This encodes CAAGTSGSNNEQFF. The variable domain in full, with the rest retrieved from reference TRBV5-6 and TRBJ2-1, is DAGVTQSPTHLIKTRGQQVTLRCSPKSGHDTVSWYQQALGQGPQFIFQYYEEEERQRGNFPDRFSGHQFPNYSSELNVNALLLGDSALYLCAAGTSGSNNEQFFGPGTRLTVL.

This clonotype was seen only a few times. This chain connects TRBV15 to TRBJ1-2, with D unresolved. CDR1 is LNHNV, CDR2 YYDKDF, per germline (reference sequence). V lost 0 bases and J lost 1, with 12 bases in between. This CDR3 spans 16 amino acids. CDR3 region: CATSREGSGYNYGYTF. CDR3 DNA sequence: TGTGCCACCAGCAGAGAAGGTAGTGGGTATAACTATGGCTACACCTTC.

V is TRBV2 and J is TRBJ2-7; 10 positions match TRBD1. The CDR3 is 15 residues long. V lost 4 bases, J lost 2 bases, and 5 bases stayed unmatched. The germline CDR1 and CDR2 sequences are SNHLY and FYNNEI. CDR3 nucleotide sequence: TGTGCCAGCAGTGCGGACAGGGGGTTCGCCTACGAGCAGTACTTC. Its translation is CASSADRGFAYEQYF.

Only a few counts were recorded for this clonotype. The V and J genes are TRBV6-1 and TRBJ2-7; the D is unclear. The CDR3 is 11 amino acids. The V end was cut by 7 bases, the J end by 0 bases, with 4 bases between. CDR1 and CDR2 from the germline V gene are MNHNS and SASEGT. CDR3 in DNA: TGTGCCAGCACCCACTCCTACGAGCAGTACTTC. Its protein is CASTHSYEQYF.